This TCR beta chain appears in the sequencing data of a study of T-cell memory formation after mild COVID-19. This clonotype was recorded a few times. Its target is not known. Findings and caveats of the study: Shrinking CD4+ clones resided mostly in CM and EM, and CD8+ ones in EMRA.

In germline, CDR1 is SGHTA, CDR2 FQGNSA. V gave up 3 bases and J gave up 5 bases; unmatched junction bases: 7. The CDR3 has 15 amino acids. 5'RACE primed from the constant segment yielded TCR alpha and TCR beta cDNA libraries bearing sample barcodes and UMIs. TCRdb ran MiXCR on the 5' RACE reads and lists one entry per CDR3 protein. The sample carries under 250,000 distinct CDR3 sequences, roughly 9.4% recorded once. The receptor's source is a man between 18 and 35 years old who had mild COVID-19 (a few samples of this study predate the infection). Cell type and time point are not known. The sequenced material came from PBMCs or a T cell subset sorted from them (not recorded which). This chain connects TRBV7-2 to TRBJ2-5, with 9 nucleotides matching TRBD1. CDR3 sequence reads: CASSFRTGVGETQYF. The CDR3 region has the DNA TGTGCCAGCAGCTTCCGGACAGGGGTTGGGGAGACCCAGTACTTC.